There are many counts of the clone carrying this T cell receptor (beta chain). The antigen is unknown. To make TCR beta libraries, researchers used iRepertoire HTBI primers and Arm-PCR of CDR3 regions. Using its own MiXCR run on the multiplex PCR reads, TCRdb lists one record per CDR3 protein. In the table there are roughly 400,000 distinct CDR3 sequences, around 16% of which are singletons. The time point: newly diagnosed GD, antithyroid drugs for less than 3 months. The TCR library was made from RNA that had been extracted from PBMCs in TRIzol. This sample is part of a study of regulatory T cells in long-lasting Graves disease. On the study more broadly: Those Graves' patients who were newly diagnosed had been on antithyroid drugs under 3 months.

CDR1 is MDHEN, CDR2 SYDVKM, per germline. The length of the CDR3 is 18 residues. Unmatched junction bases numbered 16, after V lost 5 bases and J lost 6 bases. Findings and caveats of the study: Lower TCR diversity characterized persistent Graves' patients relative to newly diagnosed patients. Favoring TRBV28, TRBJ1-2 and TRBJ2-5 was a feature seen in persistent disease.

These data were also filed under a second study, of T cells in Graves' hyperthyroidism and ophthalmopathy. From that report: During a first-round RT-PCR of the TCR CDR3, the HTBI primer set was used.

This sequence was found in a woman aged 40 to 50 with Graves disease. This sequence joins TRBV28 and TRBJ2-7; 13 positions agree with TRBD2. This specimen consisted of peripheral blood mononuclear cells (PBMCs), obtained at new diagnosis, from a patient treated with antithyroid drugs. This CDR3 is CASSPTPWTSGSMVEQYF. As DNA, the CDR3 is TGTGCCAGCAGTCCCACACCATGGACTAGCGGGAGTATGGTCGAGCAGTACTTC.